The 13 T cell receptor beta chains presented below share a single source sample, sequenced in a study of T cells after yellow fever vaccination. TCRdb re-called the 5' RACE reads through MiXCR, storing one row per CDR3 protein. The sample lists hundreds of thousands of distinct CDR3 sequences; around a tenth were seen once. The sample in question was PBMCs, obtained on the day of the first yellow fever vaccination. The receptors stem from a man in his late teens or twenties who received the YFV17D yellow fever vaccine.

The chain is built from TRBV6-2 or TRBV6-3 and TRBJ1-1; D is ambiguous. The germline gives CDR1 MNHEY, CDR2 SVGEGT. V shed 2 bases and J shed 9 bases, with 10 bases lying between them. This CDR3 spans 12 amino acids. As DNA, the CDR3 is TGTGCCAGCAGTTACGTGGCCGTTAAAGCTTTCTTT. Translation: CASSYVAVKAFF.

The V and J genes are TRBV11-2 and TRBJ1-5, with D hard to call. The CDR3 has 14 amino acids. Trimming stripped 2 bases from V and 1 base from J, with 6 bases between. The V gene's germline CDR1 is SGHAT and CDR2 FQNNGV. CDR3 sequence reads: CASSLSASNQPQHF. The CDR3 DNA sequence: TGTGCCAGCAGCTTATCCGCCAGCAATCAGCCCCAGCATTTT. The full variable domain, its missing parts supplied by reference TRBV11-2 and TRBJ1-5, is EAGVAQSPRYKIIEKRQSVAFWCNPISGHATLYWYQQILGQGPKLLIQFQNNGVVDDSQLPKDRFSAERLKGVDSTLKIQPAKLEDSAVYLCASSLSASNQPQHFGDGTRLSIL.

This clonotype was seen ten or more times. The chain combines TRBV3-1 with TRBJ2-5, with no clear D. The germline gives CDR1 LGHDT, CDR2 YNNKEL (reference sequence). The CDR3 has 13 amino acids. Trimming took off 4 bases at V and 4 bases at J, with 10 bases between the two ends. CDR3 loop: CASSRRSAETQYF. In DNA, the CDR3 is TGTGCCAGCAGCCGCCGGTCCGCAGAGACCCAGTACTTC.

The sample holds a few counts of this clonotype. The rearrangement links TRBV4-1 to TRBJ2-2, with D possibly being TRBD1 (5 bases). Germline V gives CDR1 MGHRA, CDR2 YSYEKL. The V end lost 3 bases, the J end lost 1 base, and 9 bases lay between the germline ends. This CDR3 is built from 15 residues. This chain's CDR3 is CASSQGPGNTGELFF. CDR3 nucleotide sequence: TGCGCCAGCAGCCAGGGGCCTGGGAACACCGGGGAGCTGTTTTTT.

This clonotype was detected a few times. The rearrangement uses TRBV7-8 and TRBJ1-5; D gene ambiguous. V lost 0 bases, J lost 0 bases, and 3 bases lay in between. The CDR3 loop spans 14 amino acids. Germline V gene lookup returns CDR1 SGHVS and CDR2 FQNEAQ. CDR3: CASSLAYSNQPQHF. CDR3 sequence (DNA): TGTGCCAGCAGCTTAGCATATAGCAATCAGCCCCAGCATTTT.

The chain couples TRBV6-1 to TRBJ1-2; 7 bases map to TRBD1. The CDR3 covers 17 residues. After removal of 3 bases from V and 1 base from J, the junction contained 11 bases not matched to a gene. The germline V gene has CDR1 MNHNS and CDR2 SASEGT. In DNA form, the CDR3 reads TGTGCCAGCAGTGATCTCGGGACAGTGGGGCATAACTATGGCTACACCTTC. It codes for CASSDLGTVGHNYGYTF.

This clonotype was seen repeatedly, ten times or more. CDR3: CASSPRRGSIYEQYF. The CDR3 DNA is TGTGCCAGCAGCCCTCGCCGGGGATCTATCTACGAGCAGTACTTC. The chain links TRBV7-9 to TRBJ2-7; D possibly corresponds to TRBD2 (5 bases). Looked up from germline, CDR1 is SEHNR and CDR2 is FQNEAQ (reference sequence). This CDR3 spans 15 amino acids. V was pared by 5 bases and J by 3 bases, with 17 bases between.

This rearrangement joins TRBV6-2 or TRBV6-3 to TRBJ2-1, with 12 bases lining up with TRBD2. The CDR3 is made up of 17 amino acids. J gave up 4 bases and V 7 bases, and 11 bases lay outside the gene matches. The germline V gene encodes CDR1 MNHEY and CDR2 SVGEGT. The chain's CDR3 is CASNPSSGGASYNEQFF. CDR3 DNA sequence: TGTGCCAGCAATCCTTCTAGCGGGGGGGCCTCTTACAATGAGCAGTTCTTC.

This clonotype was picked up a small number of times. For the CDR3, the DNA is TGCGCCAGCAGCCAAGATGGGGACAGGGCGGGTTTATCGGGTGATACGCAGTATTTT. Residues: CASSQDGDRAGLSGDTQYF. The chain uses TRBV4-3 and TRBJ2-3, with 9 bases matching TRBD1. This CDR3 is 19 amino acids long. Germline V CDR1 and CDR2: LGHNA, YSLEER. J was trimmed by 6 bases and V by 0 bases; bases with no gene match: 16.

This clonotype was observed a few times. The chain combines TRBV5-1 with TRBJ2-1; 7 positions agree with TRBD2. Germline trimming cut 4 bases from V and 0 bases from J; bases unmatched to any gene: 10. This CDR3 spans 17 amino acids. Germline CDR1 and CDR2: SGHRS and YFSETQ. The CDR3 protein is CASSVTSAPFSYNEQFF. The CDR3 DNA reads TGCGCCAGCAGCGTTACTAGCGCCCCATTCTCCTACAATGAGCAGTTCTTC. Full variable domain (rest looked up from reference TRBV5-1 and TRBJ2-1): KAGVTQTPRYLIKTRGQQVTLSCSPISGHRSVSWYQQTPGQGLQFLFEYFSETQRNKGNFPGRFSGRQFSNSRSEMNVSTLELGDSALYLCASSVTSAPFSYNEQFFGPGTRLTVL.

This clonotype occurred many times. This sequence joins TRBV5-1 and TRBJ2-3; 11 positions match TRBD1. The CDR3 consists of 14 residues. Germline CDR1 and CDR2: SGHRS and YFSETQ. After removal of 3 bases from V and 6 bases from J, the junction contained 3 bases not matched to a gene. Written as DNA, the CDR3 is TGCGCCAGCAGCTCGGGACAGGGGGGGGATACGCAGTATTTT. It codes for CASSSGQGGDTQYF.

This clonotype appeared a few times. This chain connects TRBV12-3 or TRBV12-4 to TRBJ1-6; a weak D match, TRBD1 (6 bases). The CDR3 has 15 amino acids. Trimming left V 1 base short and J 9 bases short, with 13 bases between. The CDR3: CASSLGQGGTSPLHF. DNA of the CDR3: TGTGCCAGCAGTTTAGGACAAGGGGGTACTTCACCCCTCCACTTT.

As regards this clonotype: The junction departs from germline at one end; a sequencing error may be responsible. This chain links TRBV7-8 with TRBJ2-2; 7 nucleotides match TRBD2. The germline gives CDR1 SGHVS, CDR2 FQNEAQ. The CDR3 is made up of 14 amino acids. The CDR3 loop is CASSLASGTGELFF. CDR3 nucleotides: TGTGCCAGCAGCCTAGCTAGCGGCACCGGGGAGCTGTTTTTT.